The 29 T cell receptor beta chains presented below share a single source sample, sequenced in a study of response to subunit inactivated influenza vaccine. Using its own MiXCR run on the RT-PCR reads, TCRdb lists one record per CDR3 protein. The sample records hundreds of thousands of distinct CDR3 sequences, approximately 15% being singletons. The starting material was PBMCs from blood, obtained roughly 15 days before vaccination. The receptors were gathered from a man aged 50 to 60 who received an inactivated influenza vaccine.

This clonotype was picked up many times. J is TRBJ1-2 and V is TRBV30; 8 bases are a match to TRBD1. Germline CDR1 is GTSNPN and CDR2 is SVGIG (reference sequence). Trimming removed 4 bases from V and 6 bases from J; junction bases left unmatched: 13. CDR3 size: 15 residues. The CDR3 sequence: CAWTGQGRNIHGYTF. In DNA form, the CDR3 reads TGTGCCTGGACAGGACAGGGCCGGAATATTCATGGCTACACCTTC.

The table lists this clonotype with a few counts. The gene calls are TRBV5-1 and TRBJ2-5, with 7 positions matching TRBD2. The CDR3 sequence is 16 residues long. The trim removed 4 bases at V and 1 base at J, leaving 10 bases unmatched. CDR1 and CDR2 (germline): SGHRS, YFSETQ. CDR3 protein: CASSRTPGGSQETQYF. CDR3 in DNA: TGCGCCAGCAGCAGGACGCCGGGGGGATCCCAAGAGACCCAGTACTTC. Supplemented by reference TRBV5-1 and TRBJ2-5, the full variable domain reads KAGVTQTPRYLIKTRGQQVTLSCSPISGHRSVSWYQQTPGQGLQFLFEYFSETQRNKGNFPGRFSGRQFSNSRSEMNVSTLELGDSALYLCASSRTPGGSQETQYFGPGTRLLVL.

The chain carries TRBV4-3 and TRBJ2-2, with D uncertain. The V end was cut by 0 bases, the J end by 7 bases, with 9 bases between. Germline assignment: CDR1 LGHNA and CDR2 YSLEER. This CDR3 spans 14 amino acids. The CDR3 is CASSQDPSSGELFF. CDR3 sequence (DNA): TGCGCCAGCAGCCAAGATCCCAGCAGCGGGGAGCTGTTTTTT.

This clonotype was recorded only once. V usage is TRBV7-2 and J usage is TRBJ2-5, with 7 bases aligning to TRBD1. V lost 5 bases, J lost 3 bases, and 6 bases stayed unmatched. This CDR3 contains 14 residues. Looked up from germline, CDR1 is SGHTA and CDR2 is FQGNSA. The CDR3 reads CASSPGQAKETQYF. The CDR3 DNA follows: TGTGCCAGCAGCCCTGGACAGGCAAAAGAGACCCAGTACTTC. Combining the CDR3 with reference TRBV7-2 and TRBJ2-5 gives the whole variable domain GAGVSQSPSNKVTEKGKDVELRCDPISGHTALYWYRQSLGQGLEFLIYFQGNSAPDKSGLPSDRFSAERTGGSVSTLTIQRTQQEDSAVYLCASSPGQAKETQYFGPGTRLLVL.

This clonotype has a handful of counts. The chain employs TRBV7-2 and TRBJ2-1, with 8 positions matching TRBD2. The CDR3 spans 16 residues. V lost 5 bases, J lost 6 bases, and 12 bases stayed unmatched. In germline, CDR1 is SGHTA, CDR2 FQGNSA. In DNA, the CDR3 is TGTGCCAGCAGCCGCCGAGGGACCCGGGGGGGCAATGAGCAGTTCTTC. Protein sequence: CASSRRGTRGGNEQFF.

This clonotype came up a few times. This sequence joins TRBV27 and TRBJ2-2, with D tentatively TRBD1 (5 bases). CDR1 is MNHEY, CDR2 SMNVEV, per germline (reference sequence). The CDR3 has 17 amino acids. Trimming stripped 6 bases from V and 3 bases from J, with 20 bases between. The CDR3 DNA follows: TGTGCCAGCAGCCCAATAACAGGCAAACCCTACACCGGGGAGCTGTTTTTT. Amino acid sequence: CASSPITGKPYTGELFF.

This clonotype was detected only a few times. V is TRBV19 and J is TRBJ2-1, with 16 positions matching TRBD2. This CDR3 comprises 16 residues. The germline gives CDR1 LNHDA, CDR2 SQIVND (reference sequence). Trimming cost V 6 bases and J 5 bases; bases outside gene matches: 4. The CDR3 DNA sequence: TGTGCCAGTAGGGGGACTAGCGGGAGGGTAGACAATGAGCAGTTCTTC. It yields the protein CASRGTSGRVDNEQFF.

This chain links TRBV24-1 with TRBJ1-5; 9 bases fit TRBD1. The CDR3 is 15 amino acids. The germline V gene encodes CDR1 KGHDR and CDR2 SFDVKD. With 5 bases clipped from V and 1 base from J, the junction kept 2 bases outside the gene matches. CDR3 sequence reads: CATSVGQGSNQPQHF. CDR3 nucleotides: TGTGCCACCAGTGTGGGACAGGGAAGCAATCAGCCCCAGCATTTT.

The genes are TRBV10-3 and TRBJ1-2; D call uncertain. Germline CDR1 ENHRY, CDR2 SYGVKD. This CDR3 has 13 amino acids. The CDR3 protein is CALKESDNYGYTF. The DNA for the CDR3 is TGTGCACTAAAGGAGTCGGATAACTATGGCTACACCTTC.

The chain is built from TRBV14 and TRBJ2-5; D perhaps matches TRBD1 (5 bases). The CDR3 totals 14 residues. V was shortened by 1 base and J by 4 bases, with 10 bases between the two germline ends. Germline V gene data show CDR1 as SGHDN and CDR2 as FVKESK. CDR3 DNA: TGTGCCAGCAGCCAAGGCAGGGCAGGAGAGACCCAGTACTTC. The encoded protein is CASSQGRAGETQYF.

This clonotype showed up just a few times. V and J are TRBV27 and TRBJ2-1, with D perhaps TRBD2 (6 bases). Per the germline V gene, CDR1 is MNHEY and CDR2 is SMNVEV (reference sequence). With 5 bases removed from V and 12 bases from J, the gap between germline ends came to 17 bases. The CDR3 length is 13 residues. The CDR3 loop is CASSLFGTQPQFF. Written as DNA, the CDR3 is TGTGCCAGCAGTCTCTTCGGGACTCAACCGCAGTTCTTC.

This clonotype has only a few counts. The chain uses TRBV20-1 and TRBJ1-5, with no clear D. There are 16 residues in the CDR3. V lost 1 base and J 0 bases, leaving 13 bases between the germline ends. CDR1 and CDR2 from the germline V gene are DFQATT and SNEGSKA (reference sequence). CDR3 DNA sequence: TGCAGTGCTAGAGCCCTGCTAGAAGGTAGCAATCAGCCCCAGCATTTT. Translation: CSARALLEGSNQPQHF.

CDR3 nucleotide sequence: TGTGCCACCAGTGAAGGCACGGGTGGCTACACCTTC. It encodes CATSEGTGGYTF. This chain uses TRBV24-1 with TRBJ1-2, with D uncertain. This CDR3 has 12 amino acids. The V end lost 4 bases, the J end lost 7 bases, and 9 bases lay between the germline ends. Germline CDR1 KGHDR, CDR2 SFDVKD.

There are a few counts of this clonotype. The chain is built from TRBV5-4 and TRBJ2-3, with D possibly called TRBD1 or TRBD2 (5 bases each). CDR1 and CDR2 from the germline V gene are SGHNT and YYREEE (reference sequence). This CDR3 comprises 12 residues. V lost 5 bases, J lost 12 bases, and 16 bases lay in between. The CDR3 nucleotides are TGTGCCAGCAGAAGGGACGTAGGGGCTCAGTATTTT. It specifies CASRRDVGAQYF.

This clonotype was counted a few times. This chain uses TRBV28 with TRBJ1-6, with D perhaps TRBD1 (6 bases). The V and J ends lost 6 bases and 0 bases respectively, with 15 bases between them. This CDR3 spans 17 amino acids. Per the germline V gene, CDR1 is MDHEN and CDR2 is SYDVKM. CDR3 sequence: CASRFRTDSSYNSPLHF. CDR3 in DNA: TGTGCCAGCAGATTCAGGACGGACAGCTCCTATAATTCACCCCTCCACTTT. Complete variable domain (other parts from reference TRBV28 and TRBJ1-6): DVKVTQSSRYLVKRTGEKVFLECVQDMDHENMFWYRQDPGLGLRLIYFSYDVKMKEKGDIPEGYSVSREKKERFSLILESASTNQTSMYLCASRFRTDSSYNSPLHFGNGTRLTVT.

V is TRBV6-1 and J is TRBJ1-2; maybe TRBD1 (5 bases). The CDR3 contains 14 residues. Per germline, CDR1 MNHNS and CDR2 SASEGT. Trimming cost V 7 bases and J 4 bases, with 16 bases left between them. The CDR3 DNA reads TGTGCCAGCAATACAGGAGTGTTTGGCTATGGCTACACCTTC. It encodes CASNTGVFGYGYTF.

The count of this clonotype is one. The V call is TRBV6-2 or TRBV6-3, the J call TRBJ2-3, with a weak D call TRBD2 (5 bases). The ends were cut back, 6 bases at V and 1 base at J, with 8 bases in the middle. This CDR3 region has 13 residues. Germline CDR1 is MNHEY and CDR2 is SVGEGT. The CDR3 DNA reads as TGTGCCAGCAGGGGTAGCGGCACAGATACGCAGTATTTT. It specifies CASRGSGTDTQYF.

This clonotype was recorded many times. This chain links TRBV7-2 with TRBJ2-3; D is unclear. V shed 3 bases and J shed 1 base, with 11 bases lying between them. The CDR3 has 15 amino acids. Germline loops: CDR1 SGHTA, CDR2 FQGNSA. In nucleotides, the CDR3 is TGTGCCAGCAGCTTGAAGGGAACGGGCACAGATACGCAGTATTTT. Translated, it gives CASSLKGTGTDTQYF.

The gene calls are TRBV20-1 and TRBJ2-1, with D tentatively TRBD2 (5 bases). This CDR3 comprises 17 residues. CDR1 is DFQATT, CDR2 SNEGSKA, per germline (reference sequence). Trimming took off 1 base at V and 1 base at J, with 17 bases between the two ends. The CDR3 DNA reads as TGCAGTGCTAGAGTAAGGTTAAGAACGGGGTCCTACAATGAGCAGTTCTTC. Its translation: CSARVRLRTGSYNEQFF.

The chain couples TRBV20-1 to TRBJ2-1; 7 bases are a match to TRBD2. The CDR3 contains 15 residues. After removal of 3 bases from V and 2 bases from J, the junction contained 7 bases not matched to a gene. Per the germline V gene, CDR1 is DFQATT and CDR2 is SNEGSKA (reference sequence). The CDR3 sequence: CSARRSAGAYNEQFF. CDR3 coding DNA: TGCAGTGCTAGGCGATCGGCGGGGGCCTACAATGAGCAGTTCTTC.

The chain couples TRBV7-9 to TRBJ2-1; D gene ambiguous. Trimming removed 1 base from V and 8 bases from J, with 15 bases in between. Germline V gives CDR1 SEHNR, CDR2 FQNEAQ (reference sequence). This CDR3 has 15 amino acids. The CDR3 DNA is TGTGCCAGCAGCTTAGGAGGATTAGCTCTCGATGAGCAGTTCTTC. It encodes CASSLGGLALDEQFF.

This clonotype appeared many times. The chain links TRBV4-3 to TRBJ1-4; possible D gene TRBD1, 6 bases. This CDR3 contains 17 residues. CDR1 is LGHNA, CDR2 YSLEER, per germline. Trimming removed 0 bases from V and 8 bases from J, with 19 bases in between. The CDR3 DNA is TGCGCCAGCAGCCAAGACCCCAAGGTCACAGGGTGGGAAAAACTGTTTTTT. Its protein product is CASSQDPKVTGWEKLFF.

The chain is built from TRBV7-2 and TRBJ2-2, with 8 bases matching TRBD2. With V trimmed by 4 bases and J by 4 bases, 5 bases remained unmatched. This CDR3 is built from 15 residues. CDR1 SGHTA and CDR2 FQGNSA come from the germline V gene. The CDR3 bases are TGTGCCAGCAGCTGGACGGGGGGGTTCACCGGGGAGCTGTTTTTT. Its protein is CASSWTGGFTGELFF.

The chain is built from TRBV12-3 or TRBV12-4 and TRBJ2-7, with D possibly being TRBD1 or TRBD2 (5 bases each). Trimming took off 3 bases at V and 5 bases at J, with 20 bases between the two ends. The CDR3 is 16 amino acids. The CDR3 here is CASSFFRRDDPHEQYF. The DNA of the CDR3 is TGTGCCAGCAGTTTTTTTCGTCGGGACGATCCACACGAGCAGTACTTC.

This clonotype was recorded many times. This chain uses TRBV4-2 with TRBJ1-1; TRBD1 aligns across 7 bases. The CDR3 runs to 14 residues. Germline-derived CDR1 and CDR2 are LGHNA and YNFKEQ. The trim removed 0 bases at V and 6 bases at J, leaving 4 bases unmatched. This chain's CDR3 is CASSQETGSAEAFF. The CDR3 bases are TGTGCCAGCAGCCAAGAGACAGGGTCGGCTGAAGCTTTCTTT.

The genes are TRBV28 and TRBJ2-5, with 10 bases lining up with TRBD2. Germline CDR1 reads MDHEN; CDR2 reads SYDVKM. There are 16 residues in the CDR3. The V and J ends lost 4 bases and 2 bases, in that order; junction bases with no gene match: 7. The DNA of the CDR3 is TGTGCCAGCAGTTCGCCTAGCGGGGGAGCTCAAGAGACCCAGTACTTC. It specifies CASSSPSGGAQETQYF.

The gene calls are TRBV20-1 and TRBJ2-7; D ambiguous. The V gene lost 1 base and the J gene lost 2 bases, with 6 bases spanning the gap. Germline-derived CDR1 and CDR2 are DFQATT and SNEGSKA (reference sequence). This CDR3 is built from 12 residues. The CDR3 nucleotides are TGCAGTGCTAGAGTCGGCCCCTACGAGCAGTACTTC. The encoded protein is CSARVGPYEQYF.

This clonotype was recorded a few times. Compared with germline, one end of the junction differs, possibly owing to a read error. The chain carries TRBV25-1 and TRBJ2-7; a possible D gene is TRBD2 (5 bases). Looked up from germline, CDR1 is MGHDK and CDR2 is SYGVNS. This CDR3 comprises 11 residues. The CDR3 loop reads CASSELGSLLF. The CDR3 DNA sequence: TGTGCCAGCAGTGAATTAGGGAGCCTGTTATTC.

The chain couples TRBV4-1 to TRBJ1-3; 7 nucleotides agree with TRBD1. V lost 3 bases and J lost 1; bases outside the gene matches: 6. CDR3 length: 16 residues. Germline V gives CDR1 MGHRA, CDR2 YSYEKL. The CDR3 region has the DNA TGCGCCAGCAGCCATAGCGGACAGGCTTCTGGAAACACCATATATTTT. Translation: CASSHSGQASGNTIYF.